This TCR beta chain appears in the sequencing data of a study of beta chain features in type 1 diabetes. This clone was counted a single time. The antigen remains unidentified. The investigators reverse transcribed all of the isolated RNA, so they sequenced expressed TCRB transcripts. Repertoires were generated with immunoSEQ multiplex PCR, while TCRdb's copy carries only in-frame clones and drops some. The data hold a few hundred thousand clones, with around 10% observed a single time. Points from the study as a whole: People with Type 1 diabetes carried modestly yet significantly shorter TCRB CDR3s in all four CD4+ subsets. Relative to healthy donors, patients appeared to have naive, central memory and Treg TCRB repertoires that were more similar.

V was trimmed by 10 bases and J by 4 bases, leaving 13 bases between them. This CDR3 is built from 12 residues. Germline lookup yields CDR1 MNHEY and CDR2 SVGAGI. The chain carries TRBV6-5 and TRBJ1-2, with a possible D match to TRBD1 (6 bases). Sequencing input: central memory CD4+ T cells from blood. The receptor was isolated from a man aged 25-45 years with type 1 diabetes. This chain's CDR3 is CATSRDTYGYTF. Written as DNA, the CDR3 is TGTGCCACCTCCCGGGACACCTATGGCTACACCTTC.